This is a list of T cell receptor beta chains from one sample in a study of blood T cells in healthy people across ages. Using its own MiXCR run on the 5' RACE reads, TCRdb lists one record per CDR3 protein. The repertoire consists of under 1,000,000 distinct CDR3 sequences, with roughly 35% occurring once and the leading ten covering 10% to 15%. Sequenced input: blood. These receptor sequences come from a man in his late teens or twenties in good health. The CDR3 runs from the conserved cysteine through the conserved F or W. D genes are given only for firm matches. The size of a clone is reported for some rows only, either as once, few or many, or as a class for expanded clones.

J: TRBJ1-6; size: few; V: TRBV6-5; D: -; CDR3: CASSYSLPQKVSPLHF; DNA: TGTGCCAGCAGTTACTCCCTCCCCCAAAAGGTTTCACCCCTCCACTTT
J: TRBJ1-6; size: few; V: TRBV10-3; D: TRBD1; CDR3: CATGTGEPLHF; DNA: TGTGCCACGGGGACAGGTGAACCCCTCCACTTT
J: TRBJ2-3; size: few; V: TRBV20-1; D: -; CDR3: CSAPRTGRRTDTQYF; DNA: TGCAGTGCCCCCCGCACGGGACGACGCACAGATACGCAGTATTTT
J: TRBJ2-5; size: once; V: TRBV4-1; D: -; CDR3: CAIRSGSETQYF; DNA: TGCGCCATCAGGTCGGGGTCAGAGACCCAGTACTTC
J: TRBJ1-6; size: -; V: TRBV5-1; D: TRBD1; CDR3: CASSAWTGENSPLHF; DNA: TGCGCCAGCAGCGCGTGGACAGGGGAAAATTCACCCCTCCACTTT
J: TRBJ2-2; size: -; V: TRBV7-9; D: -; CDR3: CASSLAGRDTGELFF; DNA: TGTGCCAGCAGCTTAGCGGGCAGGGACACCGGGGAGCTGTTTTTT
J: TRBJ2-1; size: few; V: TRBV27; D: TRBD1; CDR3: CASSLSGQGGYNEQFF; DNA: TGTGCCAGCAGTTTATCAGGACAGGGGGGATACAATGAGCAGTTCTTC
J: TRBJ2-1; size: -; V: TRBV6-2/TRBV6-3; D: -; CDR3: CASSYGAGSYNEQFF; DNA: TGTGCCAGCAGTTACGGGGCGGGCTCGTACAATGAGCAGTTCTTC
J: TRBJ2-3; size: many; V: TRBV7-2; D: -; CDR3: CASSYASTDTQYF; DNA: TGTGCCAGCAGCTACGCTAGCACAGATACGCAGTATTTT
J: TRBJ1-1; size: few; V: TRBV4-3; D: -; CDR3: CASSQVGSDTEAFF; DNA: TGCGCCAGCAGCCAAGTTGGTTCCGACACTGAAGCTTTCTTT
J: TRBJ1-6; size: -; V: TRBV7-8; D: -; CDR3: CASSLDPRENSPLHF; DNA: TGTGCCAGCAGCTTAGACCCGAGGGAGAATTCACCCCTCCACTTT
J: TRBJ1-1; size: -; V: TRBV5-1; D: -; CDR3: CASSLLVGRGAEAFF; DNA: TGCGCCAGCAGCCTACTCGTGGGCAGGGGAGCTGAAGCTTTCTTT
J: TRBJ2-3; size: -; V: TRBV6-4; D: TRBD2; CDR3: CASSDYSGGASDTQYF; DNA: TGTGCCAGCAGTGACTACAGCGGGGGGGCGTCAGATACGCAGTATTTT
J: TRBJ2-7; size: many; V: TRBV29-1; D: -; CDR3: CSVSRGTVPDEQYF; DNA: TGCAGCGTCTCCAGGGGGACTGTACCCGACGAGCAGTACTTC
J: TRBJ1-1; size: -; V: TRBV5-1; D: -; CDR3: CASSPDSPDTEAFF; DNA: TGCGCCAGCAGCCCGGACAGCCCCGACACTGAAGCTTTCTTT
J: TRBJ1-2; size: -; V: TRBV7-8; D: -; CDR3: CASSEGREYGYTF; DNA: TGTGCCAGCAGCGAGGGGAGGGAGTATGGCTACACCTTC
J: TRBJ1-5; size: -; V: TRBV20-1; D: -; CDR3: CSASREVDQPQHF; DNA: TGCAGTGCTAGCCGGGAAGTGGATCAGCCCCAGCATTTT
J: TRBJ1-5; size: few; V: TRBV11-2; D: -; CDR3: CASSLGRAADSPQHF; DNA: TGTGCCAGCAGCTTAGGGCGGGCAGCGGACAGCCCCCAGCATTTT
J: TRBJ1-4; size: -; V: TRBV12-3/TRBV12-4; D: -; CDR3: CASTEGIGATKKLFF; DNA: TGTGCCAGCACCGAGGGGATCGGGGCTACGAAAAAACTGTTTTTT
J: TRBJ2-7; size: -; V: TRBV6-5; D: -; CDR3: CASSHRPESYEQYF; DNA: TGTGCCAGCAGTCACCGGCCAGAGTCCTACGAGCAGTACTTC